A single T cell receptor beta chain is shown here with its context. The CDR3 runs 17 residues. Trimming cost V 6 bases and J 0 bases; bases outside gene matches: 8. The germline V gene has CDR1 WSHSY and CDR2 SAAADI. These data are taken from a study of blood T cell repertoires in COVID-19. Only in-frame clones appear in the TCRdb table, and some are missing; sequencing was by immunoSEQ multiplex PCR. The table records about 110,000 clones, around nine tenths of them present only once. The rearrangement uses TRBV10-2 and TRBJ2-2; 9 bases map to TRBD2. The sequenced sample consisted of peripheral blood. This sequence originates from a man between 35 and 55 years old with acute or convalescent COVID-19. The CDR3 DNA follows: TGCGCCAGCAGGGGAGCGGGAGGTTTCGCGAACACCGGGGAGCTGTTTTTT. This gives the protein CASRGAGGFANTGELFF.